This T cell receptor beta chain derives from a study of shared clonotypes between healthy human individuals (TCRdb year 2020). Study-level background: The cohort comprised two women and three men aged 18 to 49 years. For each donor, CD4 naive and CD4 memory were each run on three plates, CD8 naive on two plates, and CD8 memory on one plate. To estimate repertoire size and how much clonotype sharing occurs between individuals, the study deeply sequenced the blood TCR repertoires of several healthy adults. To increase sequencing depth and limit assay-specific biases, TCR repertoire library preparation and sequencing were carried out by different laboratories using diverse techniques. Leukapheresis yielded between about 0.8 and 9.5 billion PBMCs per donor. Results the study describes overall, beyond this receptor: Pairwise subsampling indicated that sequencing depth was expected to affect the degree of clonotype sharing among donors. Sampling was limited to blood, and TCR repertoires in tissue likely differ from TCR repertoires in blood. Larger estimated clonotype richness was generally found for naive subsets than for memory subsets. Compared with non-shared clonotypes, clonotypes shared by all four sorted-subset donors had higher generation probabilities. Rarefaction of sorted-subset datasets indicated incomplete sequencing despite the large sequencing depth. The genetic and exposure-history diversity represented was limited by the small number of donors. Sharing across several donors was observed for approximately 4.6% of naive CD4, about 4% of naive CD8, 2% to 2.5% of memory CD4, and roughly 0.4% of memory CD8 clonotypes.

For the CD8 naive samples, CD45RO-negative cells were positively selected for CCR7, yielding a CD45RA+CCR7+ population from which TemRA cells were excluded. The donors were healthy, HIV-negative adults with no recently reported acute infections or vaccinations. Only Caucasian adults living in Nashville, Tennessee, USA were represented among the donors. Blood was obtained by leukapheresis, after which PBMCs were separated by Ficoll-Histopaque density gradient centrifugation and cryopreserved in liquid nitrogen vapor phase. Analytical flow cytometry was used to check the purity and quantity of every magnetically sorted T cell population. Genomic DNA was isolated from each sorted fraction and quantified by UV absorbance on a Nanodrop 2000c. CDR1 and CDR2 are drawn from the germline V gene: SGHAT, FQNNGV. From its cysteine to its phenylalanine, the CDR3 spans 15 amino acids. Only the CDR3 region is kept as DNA, spanning 45 bases read in frame from base 1. Relative to germline, V is 1 base shorter and J is 1 base shorter, with 5 bases between their ends.

This clone was recorded once. Its recognized antigen is unknown. One base away there is no much larger clone; base qualities are not given. Using the deep immunoSEQ assay, multiplex PCR amplified TCR CDR3 regions from genomic DNA. Extracted genomic DNA from each cell subset was spread evenly across all wells of several immunoSEQ 96-well plates, with each plate serving as a replicate. For sorted subsets, approximately 200 ng of genomic DNA, equivalent to roughly 33,000 T cell genomes, went into each replicate PCR. The purified libraries were quantified using a Qubit 3.0 fluorometer, sized with a Bioanalyzer 2100, and then quantified again using the KAPA Library Quantification kit. A separate single-read 150-cycle Illumina NextSeq 550 flow cell was used to sequence each immunoSEQ 96-well plate. Regarding the original processing steps: Because the immunoSEQ output held only junctional sequences and lacked quality scores, the filtering could not match the filtering applied to full-length reads. Sequences were annotated with PyIR, a Python wrapper for IgBLAST v1.9, using IMGT germline references to assign V/J genes and CDR3. Reads were removed for weak V/J assignments (E-value above 1e-6), missing CDR3, stop codons, out-of-frame junctions, or ambiguous translated residues. V3J clonotypes were defined as sequences sharing an identical inferred V gene, J gene, and CDR3 amino acid sequence. The percentage overlap between two repertoires was calculated by dividing the number of shared unique clonotypes by the size of the smaller repertoire. Richness of each repertoire was evaluated using RTK rarefaction, the Chao1 estimator, and Recon v2.1 estimates of unobserved clonotypes. For all TCRbeta clonotypes obtained by the gDNA method from a handful of donors, generation probabilities were computed with OLGA. TCRdb limited this immuneACCESS table to in-frame rearrangements with V and J called. A share of clones is missing; checked studies link under half to unresolved V genes, and the rest is unexplained. The V and J calls and the clone size are those of that table, but D and trimming were determined from the DNA. This sample holds about 680,000 clones; roughly 94% were observed only once. Approximately 22% of the sample belongs to the ten largest clones.

Sequencing was carried out using naive CD8+ T cells sorted from blood. The label giving this sample's cell subset or site can be read as: CD45RA+CCR7+. The TCR sequence derives from a man aged 25 to 40 in good health. The rearrangement joined TRBV11-2 to TRBJ2-6; the best D guess is TRBD2, with 5 bases matching. The CDR3 amino acid sequence is: CASSLGESGANVLTF. Here is the DNA: TGTGCCAGCAGCTTAGGGGAGTCTGGGGCCAACGTCCTGACTTTC. Here the CDR3 is joined to the reference TRBV11-2 and TRBJ2-6 genes, and the full variable domain is: EAGVAQSPRYKIIEKRQSVAFWCNPISGHATLYWYQQILGQGPKLLIQFQNNGVVDDSQLPKDRFSAERLKGVDSTLKIQPAKLEDSAVYLCASSLGESGANVLTFGAGSRLTVL.